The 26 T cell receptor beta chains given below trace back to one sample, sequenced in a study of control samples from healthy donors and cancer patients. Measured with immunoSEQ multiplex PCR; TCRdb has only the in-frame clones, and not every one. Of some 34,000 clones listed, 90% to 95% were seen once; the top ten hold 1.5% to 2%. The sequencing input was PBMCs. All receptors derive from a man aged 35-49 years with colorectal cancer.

DNA of the CDR3: TGTGCCAGCACCTCGACAGATACGAACACCGGGGAGCTGTTTTTT. Encoded protein: CASTSTDTNTGELFF. The V gene is TRBV4-2, the J gene TRBJ2-2; perhaps TRBD1 as D (5 bases). CDR3 length: 15 residues. Trimming removed 7 bases at V and 0 bases at J, with 12 bases between. Germline assignment: CDR1 LGHNA and CDR2 YNFKEQ.

CDR3: CASSFLPSGNTIYF. In DNA form, the CDR3 reads TGTGCCAGCAGCTTTCTTCCCTCTGGAAACACCATATATTTT. The chain joins TRBV5-6 to TRBJ1-3; D unresolved. Germline CDR1 is SGHDT and CDR2 is YYEEEE. This CDR3 is 14 amino acids long. V dropped 2 bases and J dropped 0 bases, with 6 bases sitting between them.

This CDR3 reads CASSNYNTGELFF. The CDR3 DNA reads as TGTGCCAGTAGTAACTACAACACCGGGGAGCTGTTTTTT. The chain links TRBV19 to TRBJ2-2; D remains unclear. V lost 4 bases and J 2 bases, leaving 5 bases between the germline ends. The germline V gene has CDR1 LNHDA and CDR2 SQIVND (reference sequence). The length of the CDR3 is 13 residues.

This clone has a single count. For the CDR3, the DNA is TGTGCCAGCAGCCGAGGGACAGGGGGGACTGAAGCTTTCTTT. Translating it yields CASSRGTGGTEAFF. This chain connects TRBV4-2 to TRBJ1-1, with 11 nucleotides matching TRBD1. The CDR3 is 14 residues long. Germline V CDR1 and CDR2: LGHNA, YNFKEQ. Losses at the gene ends were 4 bases for V and 5 bases for J; bases not matched to a gene: 3.

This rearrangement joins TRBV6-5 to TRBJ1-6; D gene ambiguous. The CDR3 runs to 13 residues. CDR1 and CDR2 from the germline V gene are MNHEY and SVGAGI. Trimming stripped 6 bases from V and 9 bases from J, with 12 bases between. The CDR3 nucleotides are TGTGCCAGCAGGAGCAGTCCCGGTTCACCCCTCCACTTT. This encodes CASRSSPGSPLHF.

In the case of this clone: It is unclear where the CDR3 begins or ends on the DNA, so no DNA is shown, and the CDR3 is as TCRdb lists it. The CDR3 region is CASSIFLWGTGVRSNQPQHF. The V gene is TRBV19, the J gene TRBJ1-5; TRBD1, the table's D call, lacks a check against the DNA. Inclusive of both ends, the CDR3 amounts to 20 amino acids. CDR1 LNHDA and CDR2 SQIVND come from the germline V gene (reference sequence).

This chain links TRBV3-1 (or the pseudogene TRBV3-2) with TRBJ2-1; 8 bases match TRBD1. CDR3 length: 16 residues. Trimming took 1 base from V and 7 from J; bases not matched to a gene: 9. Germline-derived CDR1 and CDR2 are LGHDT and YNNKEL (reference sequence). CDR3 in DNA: TGTGCCAGCAGCCAAGTGGGTGACAGGGGTCGGAATGAGCAGTTCTTC. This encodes CASSQVGDRGRNEQFF.

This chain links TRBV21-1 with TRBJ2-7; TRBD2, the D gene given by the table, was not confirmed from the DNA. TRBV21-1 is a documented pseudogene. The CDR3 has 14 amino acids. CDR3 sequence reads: CATYTAGGNYEQYF. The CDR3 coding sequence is TGTGCCACGTATACTGCGGGGGGCAACTACGAGCAGTACTTC.

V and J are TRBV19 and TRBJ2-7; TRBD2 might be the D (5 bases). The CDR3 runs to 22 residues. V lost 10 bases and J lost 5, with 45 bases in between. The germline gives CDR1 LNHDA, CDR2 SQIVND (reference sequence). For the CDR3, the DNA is TGTGCCAAAACCTTTACTCTAACCAGCGGCCGTACCGGGGTCTCAGTCGCCCACGAGCAGTACTTC. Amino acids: CAKTFTLTSGRTGVSVAHEQYF.

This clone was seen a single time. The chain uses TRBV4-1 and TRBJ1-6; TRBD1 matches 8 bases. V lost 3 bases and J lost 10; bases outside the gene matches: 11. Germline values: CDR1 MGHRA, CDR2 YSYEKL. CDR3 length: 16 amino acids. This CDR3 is CASSQPGQGLQSPLHF. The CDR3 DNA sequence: TGCGCCAGCAGCCAGCCCGGACAGGGTTTACAGTCACCCCTCCACTTT.

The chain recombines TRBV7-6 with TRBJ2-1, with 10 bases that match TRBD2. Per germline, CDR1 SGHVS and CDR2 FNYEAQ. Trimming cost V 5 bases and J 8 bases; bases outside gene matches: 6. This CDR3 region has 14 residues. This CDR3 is CASSVRTSGHEQFF. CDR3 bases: TGTGCCAGCAGCGTGAGGACTAGCGGCCATGAGCAGTTCTTC.

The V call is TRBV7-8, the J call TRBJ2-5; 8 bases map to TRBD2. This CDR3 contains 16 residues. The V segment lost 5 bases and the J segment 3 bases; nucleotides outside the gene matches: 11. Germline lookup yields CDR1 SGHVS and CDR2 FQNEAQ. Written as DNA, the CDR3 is TGTGCCAGCAGCCACCGAGGGACTAGGACTAAAGAGACCCAGTACTTC. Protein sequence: CASSHRGTRTKETQYF.

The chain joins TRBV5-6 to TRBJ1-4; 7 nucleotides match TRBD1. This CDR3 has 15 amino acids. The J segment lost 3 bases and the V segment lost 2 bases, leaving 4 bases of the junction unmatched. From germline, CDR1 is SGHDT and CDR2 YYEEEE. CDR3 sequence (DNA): TGTGCCAGCAGCTTACAGGGGCCGGCTAATGAAAAACTGTTTTTT. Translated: CASSLQGPANEKLFF.

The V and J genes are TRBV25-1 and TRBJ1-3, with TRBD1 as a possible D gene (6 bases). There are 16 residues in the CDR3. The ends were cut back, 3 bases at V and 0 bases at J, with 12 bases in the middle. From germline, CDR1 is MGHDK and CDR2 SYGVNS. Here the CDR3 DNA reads TGTGCCAGCAGTGATTTGGGACACCGCTCTGGAAACACCATATATTTT. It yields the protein CASSDLGHRSGNTIYF.

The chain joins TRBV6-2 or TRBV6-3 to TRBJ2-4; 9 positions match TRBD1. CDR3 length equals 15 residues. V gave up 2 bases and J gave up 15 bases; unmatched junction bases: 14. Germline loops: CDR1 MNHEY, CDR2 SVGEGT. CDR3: CASSYGGQGRLRGYF. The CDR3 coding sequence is TGTGCCAGCAGTTACGGAGGACAGGGGAGGTTGAGAGGGTACTTC.

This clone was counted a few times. The CDR3: CSARVEGSRTF. The DNA of the CDR3 is TGCAGTGCTAGAGTCGAGGGCAGTCGCACCTTC. This sequence joins TRBV20-1 and TRBJ1-2; D remains unclear. CDR3 size: 11 residues. Between the trimmed V and J ends, which lost 1 base and 13 bases, there was a span of 13 bases. The germline V gene has CDR1 DFQATT and CDR2 SNEGSKA (reference sequence).

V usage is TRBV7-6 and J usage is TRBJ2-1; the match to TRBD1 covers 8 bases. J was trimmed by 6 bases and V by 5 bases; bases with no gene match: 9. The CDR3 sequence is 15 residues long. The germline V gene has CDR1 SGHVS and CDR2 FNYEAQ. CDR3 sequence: CASSKVSDRGNEQFF. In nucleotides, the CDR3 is TGTGCCAGCAGCAAAGTTTCTGACAGGGGCAATGAGCAGTTCTTC.

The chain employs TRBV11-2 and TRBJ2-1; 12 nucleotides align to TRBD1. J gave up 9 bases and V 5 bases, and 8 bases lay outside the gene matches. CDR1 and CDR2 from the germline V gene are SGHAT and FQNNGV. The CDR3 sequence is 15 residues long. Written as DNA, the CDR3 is TGTGCCAGCAGCCGCCGGGACAGGGGGCTGTTTGAGCAGTTCTTC. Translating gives CASSRRDRGLFEQFF.

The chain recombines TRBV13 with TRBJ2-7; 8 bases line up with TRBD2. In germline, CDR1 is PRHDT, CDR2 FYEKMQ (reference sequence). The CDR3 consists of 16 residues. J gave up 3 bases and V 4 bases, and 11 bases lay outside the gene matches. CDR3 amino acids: CASSSLGGGLDYEQYF. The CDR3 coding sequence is TGTGCCAGCAGCTCACTGGGCGGGGGGCTCGACTACGAGCAGTACTTC. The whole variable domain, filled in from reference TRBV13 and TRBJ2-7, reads AAGVIQSPRHLIKEKRETATLKCYPIPRHDTVYWYQQGPGQDPQFLISFYEKMQSDKGSIPDRFSAQQFSDYHSELNMSSLELGDSALYFCASSSLGGGLDYEQYFGPGTRLTVT.

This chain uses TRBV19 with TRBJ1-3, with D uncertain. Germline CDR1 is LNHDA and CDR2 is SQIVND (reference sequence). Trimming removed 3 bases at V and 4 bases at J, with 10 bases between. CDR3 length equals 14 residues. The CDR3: CASSIRVTGNTIYF. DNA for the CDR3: TGTGCCAGTAGTATCCGGGTAACAGGAAACACCATATATTTT.

The CDR3 protein is CASTAVRGRYNEQFF. CDR3 DNA sequence: TGTGCCAGTACCGCGGTGCGGGGCAGGTACAATGAGCAGTTCTTC. This sequence joins TRBV19 and TRBJ2-1, with D maybe TRBD2 (6 bases). There are 15 residues in the CDR3. Germline V gives CDR1 LNHDA, CDR2 SQIVND (reference sequence). Trimming removed 7 bases at V and 4 bases at J, with 17 bases between.

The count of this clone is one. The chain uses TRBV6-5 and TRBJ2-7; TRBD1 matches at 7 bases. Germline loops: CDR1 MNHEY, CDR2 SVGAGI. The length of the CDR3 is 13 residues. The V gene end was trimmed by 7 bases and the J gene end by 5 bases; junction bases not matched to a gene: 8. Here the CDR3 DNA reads TGTGCCAGCAAACGGGACAGTCACGACGAGCAGTACTTC. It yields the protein CASKRDSHDEQYF.

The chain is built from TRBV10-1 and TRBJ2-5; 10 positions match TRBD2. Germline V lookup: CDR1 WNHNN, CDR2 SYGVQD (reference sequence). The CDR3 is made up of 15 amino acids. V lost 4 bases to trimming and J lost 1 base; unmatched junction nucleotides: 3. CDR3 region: CASSASGGGQETQYF. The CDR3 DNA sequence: TGCGCCAGCAGTGCCAGCGGGGGGGGCCAAGAGACCCAGTACTTC.

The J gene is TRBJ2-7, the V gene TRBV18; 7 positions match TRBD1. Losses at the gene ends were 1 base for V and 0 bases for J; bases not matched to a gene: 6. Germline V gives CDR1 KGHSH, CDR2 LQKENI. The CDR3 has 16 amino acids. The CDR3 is CASSPRSTGNSYEQYF. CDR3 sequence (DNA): TGTGCCAGCTCACCACGATCGACAGGGAACTCCTACGAGCAGTACTTC.

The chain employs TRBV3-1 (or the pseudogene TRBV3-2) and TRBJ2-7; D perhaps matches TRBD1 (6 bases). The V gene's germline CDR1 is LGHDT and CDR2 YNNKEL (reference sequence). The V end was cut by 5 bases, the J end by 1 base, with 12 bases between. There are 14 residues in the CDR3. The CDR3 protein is CASSSEGVSYEQYF. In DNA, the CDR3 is TGTGCCAGCAGCTCAGAGGGGGTATCCTACGAGCAGTACTTC.

The CDR3 here is CASRQGITEAFF. DNA of the CDR3: TGTGCCAGCAGGCAGGGTATCACTGAAGCTTTCTTT. The J gene is TRBJ1-1, the V gene TRBV28; maybe TRBD1 (5 bases). CDR1 and CDR2 (germline): MDHEN, SYDVKM. V was pared by 6 bases and J by 4 bases, with 9 bases between. This CDR3 comprises 12 residues.